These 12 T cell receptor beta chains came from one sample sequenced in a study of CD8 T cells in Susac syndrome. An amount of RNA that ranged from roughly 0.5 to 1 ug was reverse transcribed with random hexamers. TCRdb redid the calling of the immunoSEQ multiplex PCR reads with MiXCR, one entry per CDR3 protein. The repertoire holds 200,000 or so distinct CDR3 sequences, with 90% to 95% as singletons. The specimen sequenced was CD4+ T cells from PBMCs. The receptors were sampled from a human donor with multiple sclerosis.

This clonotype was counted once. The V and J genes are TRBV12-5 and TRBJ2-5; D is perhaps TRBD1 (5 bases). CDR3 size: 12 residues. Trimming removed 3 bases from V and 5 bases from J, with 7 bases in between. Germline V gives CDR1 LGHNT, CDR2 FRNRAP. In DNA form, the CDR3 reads TGTGCTAGTGGTTTACAGGAGGAGACCCAGTACTTC. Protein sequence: CASGLQEETQYF.

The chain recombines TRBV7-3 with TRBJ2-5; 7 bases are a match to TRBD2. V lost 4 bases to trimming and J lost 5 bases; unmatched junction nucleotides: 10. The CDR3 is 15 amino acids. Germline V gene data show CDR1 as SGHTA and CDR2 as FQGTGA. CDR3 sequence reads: CASSWMGGSRETQYF. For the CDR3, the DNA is TGTGCCAGCAGCTGGATGGGCGGGAGTCGGGAGACCCAGTACTTC.

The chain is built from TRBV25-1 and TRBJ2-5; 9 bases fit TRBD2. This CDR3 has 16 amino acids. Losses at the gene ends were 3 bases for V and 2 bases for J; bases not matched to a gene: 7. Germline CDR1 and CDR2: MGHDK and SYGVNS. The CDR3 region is CASSDTVAGVQETQYF. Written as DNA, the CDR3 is TGTGCCAGCAGTGACACAGTAGCGGGGGTACAAGAGACCCAGTACTTC.

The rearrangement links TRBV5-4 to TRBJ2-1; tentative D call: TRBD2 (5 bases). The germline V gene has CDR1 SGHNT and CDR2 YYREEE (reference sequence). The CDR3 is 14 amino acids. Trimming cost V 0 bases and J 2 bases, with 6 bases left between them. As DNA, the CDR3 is TGTGCCAGCAGCTTGGCTAGCACCTACAATGAGCAGTTCTTC. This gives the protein CASSLASTYNEQFF.

CDR3 in DNA: TGTGCCAGTAGTACCCTAGCGGGGAATGAGCAGTTCTTC. This sequence encodes CASSTLAGNEQFF. The V and J genes are TRBV19 and TRBJ2-1, with 9 bases that match TRBD2. CDR3 length: 13 residues. CDR1 is LNHDA, CDR2 SQIVND, per germline (reference sequence). Trimming removed 4 bases from V and 7 bases from J; junction bases left unmatched: 2.

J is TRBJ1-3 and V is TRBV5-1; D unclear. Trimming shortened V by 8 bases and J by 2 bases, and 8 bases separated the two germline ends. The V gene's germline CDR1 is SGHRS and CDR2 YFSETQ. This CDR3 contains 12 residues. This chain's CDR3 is CASQIPGNTIYF. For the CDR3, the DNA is TGCGCCAGTCAGATTCCTGGAAACACCATATATTTT.

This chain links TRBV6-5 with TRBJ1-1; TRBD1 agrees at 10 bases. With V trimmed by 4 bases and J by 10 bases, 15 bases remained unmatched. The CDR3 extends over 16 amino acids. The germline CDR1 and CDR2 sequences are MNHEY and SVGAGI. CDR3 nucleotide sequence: TGTGCCAGCAGTTCCGATAAGACAGGGGGCCGACTTCGAGCTTTCTTT. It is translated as CASSSDKTGGRLRAFF.

This CDR3 is CASSQLQTPPETQYF. The CDR3 nucleotides read TGTGCCAGCAGCCAGCTGCAGACCCCCCCAGAGACCCAGTACTTC. This rearrangement joins TRBV14 to TRBJ2-5; no reliable D call. The germline CDR1 and CDR2 sequences are SGHDN and FVKESK. With 3 bases removed from V and 4 bases from J, the gap between germline ends came to 15 bases. This CDR3 is 15 amino acids long. The entire variable domain, with the rest obtained from reference TRBV14 and TRBJ2-5, is as follows: EAGVTQFPSHSVIEKGQTVTLRCDPISGHDNLYWYRRVMGKEIKFLLHFVKESKQDESGMPNNRFLAERTGGTYSTLKVQPAELEDSGVYFCASSQLQTPPETQYFGPGTRLLVL.

For the CDR3, the DNA is TGTGCCTGGAGTGTACGGGGGAACTCCTATGGCTACACCTTC. This translates into CAWSVRGNSYGYTF. The chain combines TRBV30 with TRBJ1-2, with a tentative D call TRBD1 (5 bases). V lost 0 bases and J lost 4, with 12 bases in between. The germline CDR1 and CDR2 sequences are GTSNPN and SVGIG (reference sequence). The CDR3 extends over 14 amino acids.

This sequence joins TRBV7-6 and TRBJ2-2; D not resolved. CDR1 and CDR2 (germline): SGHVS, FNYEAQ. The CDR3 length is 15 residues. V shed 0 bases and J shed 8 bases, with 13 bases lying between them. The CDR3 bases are TGTGCCAGCAGCTTAGCACTCGCGCGAGCGGGGGAGCTGTTTTTT. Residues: CASSLALARAGELFF.

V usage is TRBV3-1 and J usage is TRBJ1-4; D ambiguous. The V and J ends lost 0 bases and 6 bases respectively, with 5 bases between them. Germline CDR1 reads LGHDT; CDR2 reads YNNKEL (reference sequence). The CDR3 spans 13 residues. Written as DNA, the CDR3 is TGTGCCAGCAGCCAAGATGGGCATGAAAAACTGTTTTTT. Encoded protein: CASSQDGHEKLFF. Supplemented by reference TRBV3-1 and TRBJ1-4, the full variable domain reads DTAVSQTPKYLVTQMGNDKSIKCEQNLGHDTMYWYKQDSKKFLKIMFSYNNKELIINETVPNRFSPKSPDKAHLNLHINSLELGDSAVYFCASSQDGHEKLFFGSGTQLSVL.

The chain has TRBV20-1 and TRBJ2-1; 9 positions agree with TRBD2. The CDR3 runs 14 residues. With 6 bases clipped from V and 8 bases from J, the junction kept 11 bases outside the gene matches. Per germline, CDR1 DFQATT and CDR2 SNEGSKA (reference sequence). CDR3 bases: TGCAGTGCCGACCTAGCGGGGTCTGGGGATGAGCAGTTCTTC. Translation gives CSADLAGSGDEQFF.